A single sample is the source of the 10 T cell receptor beta chains below, sequenced in a study of T cells after yellow fever vaccination. TCRdb re-called the 5' RACE reads through MiXCR, storing one row per CDR3 protein. This table has almost 30,000 distinct CDR3 sequences, about 6% appearing once. The source was PBMCs, either bulk or a sorted T-cell subset (CD4+, CD8+, memory, or dextramer-sorted; not recorded which), collected on the day of the yellow fever booster vaccination. All receptors derive from a man between 25 and 39 years old who received the YFV17D yellow fever vaccine.

V and J are TRBV5-1 and TRBJ2-3, with 8 positions matching TRBD2. This CDR3 region has 14 residues. Germline CDR1 is SGHRS and CDR2 is YFSETQ. With 4 bases clipped from V and 3 bases from J, the junction kept 4 bases outside the gene matches. The CDR3 DNA is TGCGCCAGCAGCCAGCGGGAGACGACAGATACGCAGTATTTT. As protein: CASSQRETTDTQYF.

This rearrangement joins TRBV23-1 to TRBJ2-1; weak D call: TRBD1 (5 bases). TRBV23-1 is an ORF, and what it does is uncertain. This CDR3 region has 16 residues. V was trimmed by 10 bases and J by 0 bases, leaving 19 bases between them. The CDR3 DNA sequence: TGCGCCAACCCTTCCCCCCTAGACAGCTCCTACAATGAGCAGTTCTTC. It translates to CANPSPLDSSYNEQFF.

The table lists this clonotype with a few counts. The genes are TRBV10-2 and TRBJ1-2, with 7 bases that match TRBD1. Germline CDR1 is WSHSY and CDR2 is SAAADI. The CDR3 has 13 amino acids. V shed 8 bases and J 2 bases; nucleotides not matched to a gene: 5. The CDR3 loop is CASWAGGNYGYTF. Here the CDR3 DNA reads TGCGCCAGCTGGGCAGGGGGAAACTATGGCTACACCTTC.

The chain links TRBV12-2 to TRBJ2-3. TRBV12-2 is an annotated pseudogene. The CDR3 is 12 amino acids. DNA of the CDR3: TGTGCAAGTCGCTACCCATCAGATACGCAGTATTTT. Protein sequence: CASRYPSDTQYF.

This clonotype was seen at least ten times. The gene calls are TRBV5-5 and TRBJ2-3, with D perhaps TRBD2 (6 bases). Germline V gene lookup returns CDR1 SGHKS and CDR2 YYEKEE (reference sequence). V was trimmed by 3 bases and J by 2 bases, leaving 10 bases between them. This CDR3 is 14 amino acids long. DNA of the CDR3: TGTGCCAGCAGCTGGGACTCTGCCACAGATACGCAGTATTTT. This codes for CASSWDSATDTQYF.

Ten or more counts support this clonotype. The genes are TRBV6-4 and TRBJ2-2; a weak D match, TRBD2 (5 bases). This CDR3 contains 14 residues. Trimming pared 6 bases from V and 2 bases from J, leaving 10 bases between. Germline V gene data show CDR1 as MRHNA and CDR2 as SNTAGT. The CDR3 here is CASRRESNTGELFF. The CDR3 DNA sequence: TGTGCCAGCAGAAGGGAGTCCAACACCGGGGAGCTGTTTTTT.

This clonotype was detected many times. The chain couples TRBV10-1 to TRBJ2-1; 14 nucleotides align to TRBD2. There are 16 residues in the CDR3. V lost 5 bases and J lost 7; bases outside the gene matches: 7. Germline CDR1 and CDR2: WNHNN and SYGVQD (reference sequence). The CDR3 DNA reads as TGCGCCAGCAGTAGGGGGACTAGCGGGAGACTGAATGAGCAGTTCTTC. Its protein is CASSRGTSGRLNEQFF.

This sequence joins TRBV4-2 and TRBJ1-2; D call uncertain. The CDR3 loop spans 15 amino acids. The germline V and J ends were trimmed by 6 bases and 1 base, with 15 bases remaining between them. The germline CDR1 and CDR2 sequences are LGHNA and YNFKEQ. In DNA form, the CDR3 reads TGTGCCAGCAGGCCTGGATCCAACAGTAACTATGGCTACACCTTC. It is translated as CASRPGSNSNYGYTF.

This clonotype has a count of ten or more. The V and J genes are TRBV30 and TRBJ2-3, with a possible D match to TRBD2 (6 bases). CDR1 GTSNPN and CDR2 SVGIG come from the germline V gene (reference sequence). The CDR3 runs to 13 residues. The germline V and J ends were trimmed by 5 bases and 1 base, with 10 bases remaining between them. The CDR3 DNA follows: TGTGCCTGGGGGGGGATCCGCACAGATACGCAGTATTTT. Translating it yields CAWGGIRTDTQYF.

This clonotype was seen ten or more times. This chain links TRBV3-1 with TRBJ1-1; maybe TRBD1 (5 bases). The germline V gene has CDR1 LGHDT and CDR2 YNNKEL (reference sequence). The CDR3 is 18 amino acids. Trimming took off 2 bases at V and 4 bases at J, with 23 bases between the two ends. CDR3 sequence (DNA): TGTGCCAGCAGCCAATTCCCGGGACTCTCGGAAGGTGGCACTGAAGCTTTCTTT. Encoded protein: CASSQFPGLSEGGTEAFF.